This TCR beta chain is drawn from a study of blood T cell repertoires in COVID-19. Study summary: The United States, Italy and Spain were the sources of the acute and convalescent COVID-19 samples.

The study drew participants aged about 18 to 95 years from 24 US areas. Participant reports of clinical history set cohort assignment. The germline V gene encodes CDR1 MNHEY and CDR2 SVGAGI. The V end lost 7 bases, the J end lost 0 bases, and 9 bases lay between the germline ends. The CDR3 consists of 13 residues. Authors' analysis steps: By means of reference gene primer amplification, nucleated cell counts were estimated. Profiling relied on immunoSEQ multiplex PCR, and the TCRdb table lists in-frame clones only, not all of them. For V, J and clone size, that table is used; D and trimming come from the DNA. The repertoire includes roughly 260,000 clones, over 80% of them detected once, and 1.2% sits in the top ten. For this clone: Other nucleotide sequences in the sample specify the same CDR3.

Specimen: PBMCs or T cells enriched from blood (not recorded which). The clonotype was recovered from a human donor in a cohort exposed to, infected with or recovered from COVID-19 (not recorded which). The donor label of this sample is uncertain. The chain joins TRBV6-5 to TRBJ1-2; unclear D gene. Here the CDR3 DNA reads TGTGCCAGCATCCGCGGGCCTAACTATGGCTACACCTTC. Amino acids: CASIRGPNYGYTF.